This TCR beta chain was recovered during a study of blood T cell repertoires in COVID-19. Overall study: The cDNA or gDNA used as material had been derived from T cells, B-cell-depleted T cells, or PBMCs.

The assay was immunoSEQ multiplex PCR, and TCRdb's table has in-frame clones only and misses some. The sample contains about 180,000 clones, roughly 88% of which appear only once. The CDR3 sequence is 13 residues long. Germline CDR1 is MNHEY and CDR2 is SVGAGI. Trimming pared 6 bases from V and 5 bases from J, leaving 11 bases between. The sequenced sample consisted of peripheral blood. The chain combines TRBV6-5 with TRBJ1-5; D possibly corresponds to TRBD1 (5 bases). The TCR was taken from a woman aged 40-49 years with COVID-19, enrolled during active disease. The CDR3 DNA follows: TGTGCCAGCAGATTGGGGGGGGATCAGCCCCAGCATTTT. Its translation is CASRLGGDQPQHF.